A selection of T cell receptor beta chains follows, all from one sample in a study of type 1 regulatory T cells. A single record per CDR3 protein comes from TCRdb applying MiXCR to the reads. There are about 62,000 distinct CDR3 sequences in the sample; approximately 60% occur only once, and about 1.7% lies in the top ten. Which antigens these TCRs recognize remains unknown. The sample consisted of cultured non-Tr1 T cells, either the whole culture or a sorted T cell fraction (not recorded which). These receptors were collected from a human donor in good health. Both conserved end residues are part of each CDR3. The order of the fields is V gene, clone size, CDR3 length, D gene, J gene, CDR3 DNA, CDR3 protein. The D gene is left open where the match is weak. Size tells how often a clone was seen (once, few, many) or the class of an expanded clone, and some rows leave it out.

V: TRBV5-5
size: few
length: 12
D: NA
J: TRBJ2-4
DNA: TGTGCCAGCAGCTCACGCGGGAACCGCCAGTACTTC
CDR3: CASSSRGNRQYF

V: TRBV12-3/TRBV12-4
size: NA
length: 14
D: TRBD1
J: TRBJ2-5
DNA: TGTGCCAGCCGGACAGGCGCAGAACAAGAGACCCAGTACTTC
CDR3: CASRTGAEQETQYF

V: TRBV6-6
size: NA
length: 16
D: NA
J: TRBJ2-7
DNA: TGTGCCAGCAGTTACCGCGGACAAGAAAAAGTATACGAGCAGTACTTC
CDR3: CASSYRGQEKVYEQYF

V: TRBV27
size: many
length: 16
D: NA
J: TRBJ1-5
DNA: TGTGCCAGCAGTTCTGCCCGGGGGATCAGCAATCAGCCCCAGCATTTT
CDR3: CASSSARGISNQPQHF

V: TRBV11-2
size: NA
length: 14
D: NA
J: TRBJ2-7
DNA: TGTGCCAGCAGCTTACAGGTCGGCTCCTACGAGCAGTACTTC
CDR3: CASSLQVGSYEQYF

V: TRBV5-1
size: NA
length: 15
D: TRBD1
J: TRBJ2-7
DNA: TGCGCCAGCAGCTTGGGTGGGACAGAATCCTACGAGCAGTACTTC
CDR3: CASSLGGTESYEQYF

V: TRBV7-9
size: NA
length: 13
D: NA
J: TRBJ1-2
DNA: TGTGCCAGCAGCTTAGGGGACTCTTACGGCTACACCTTC
CDR3: CASSLGDSYGYTF

V: TRBV2
size: NA
length: 14
D: NA
J: TRBJ2-2
DNA: TGTGCCAGCAGAGGGGACCCGAACACCGGGGAGCTGTTTTTT
CDR3: CASRGDPNTGELFF

V: TRBV5-1
size: NA
length: 16
D: TRBD1
J: TRBJ1-6
DNA: TGCGCCAGCAGCTTAACCGGGACAGGGGGCAGGTCACCCCTCCACTTT
CDR3: CASSLTGTGGRSPLHF

V: TRBV20-1
size: NA
length: 13
D: NA
J: TRBJ2-5
DNA: TGCAGTGCTTGGGACCCACTCCGAGAGACCCAGTACTTC
CDR3: CSAWDPLRETQYF

V: TRBV6-2/TRBV6-3
size: NA
length: 15
D: TRBD1
J: TRBJ1-5
DNA: TGTGCCAGCAGTAAGACAGGGTTTGGCAATCAGCCCCAGCATTTT
CDR3: CASSKTGFGNQPQHF

V: TRBV7-2
size: NA
length: 15
D: NA
J: TRBJ2-4
DNA: TGTGCCAGCACCCGCGCCCAGGGGAGCCAAAACATTCAGTACTTC
CDR3: CASTRAQGSQNIQYF

V: TRBV5-6
size: NA
length: 14
D: NA
J: TRBJ2-7
DNA: TGTGCCAGCAGCTTGGTTGTTTCGAGGGCCGAGCAGTACTTC
CDR3: CASSLVVSRAEQYF

V: TRBV7-8
size: NA
length: 18
D: NA
J: TRBJ1-3
DNA: TGTGCCAGCAGCTTAGTCGGCCTCGACCTGAAGGGTGGAAACACCATATATTTT
CDR3: CASSLVGLDLKGGNTIYF

V: TRBV5-1
size: NA
length: 15
D: TRBD1
J: TRBJ2-7
DNA: TGCGCCAGCAGCGATACCGGGACAGGGGAGTACGAGCAGTACTTC
CDR3: CASSDTGTGEYEQYF

V: TRBV20-1
size: NA
length: 12
D: NA
J: TRBJ1-6
DNA: TGCAGTGCTTCCGAGGGAGGTTCACCCCTCCACTTT
CDR3: CSASEGGSPLHF

V: TRBV18
size: NA
length: 15
D: NA
J: TRBJ2-7
DNA: TGTGCCAGCTCACCTAAGTTCGGACAGTCGTACGAGCAGTACTTC
CDR3: CASSPKFGQSYEQYF

V: TRBV5-1
size: once
length: 16
D: TRBD2
J: TRBJ2-3
DNA: TGCGCCAGCAGCTTGGATTTCGCGGGAGGGGGAGATACGCAGTATTTT
CDR3: CASSLDFAGGGDTQYF

V: TRBV5-1
size: NA
length: 17
D: NA
J: TRBJ2-3
DNA: TGCGCCAGCAGCTTGGAATTCAACAGGGATCCCTCAGATACGCAGTATTTT
CDR3: CASSLEFNRDPSDTQYF

V: TRBV7-2
size: NA
length: 17
D: TRBD2
J: TRBJ2-3
DNA: TGTGCCAGCAGCTTAGTAGGAGCGGGAGGTCGCACAGATACGCAGTATTTT
CDR3: CASSLVGAGGRTDTQYF

V: TRBV20-1
size: NA
length: 14
D: TRBD1
J: TRBJ1-5
DNA: TGCAGTGCCCAACAGGGGTACGGCAATCAGCCCCAGCATTTT
CDR3: CSAQQGYGNQPQHF

V: TRBV5-1
size: NA
length: 20
D: NA
J: TRBJ2-7
DNA: TGCGCCAGCAGCTTGGGCTTCCGCCCCTCTAGCGACCCCTCCTCCTACGAGCAGTACTTC
CDR3: CASSLGFRPSSDPSSYEQYF

V: TRBV24-1
size: NA
length: 13
D: NA
J: TRBJ2-5
DNA: TGTGCCACCAGTGATTCGCCCCAAGAGACCCAGTACTTC
CDR3: CATSDSPQETQYF

V: TRBV30
size: NA
length: 12
D: NA
J: TRBJ1-1
DNA: TGTGCCTACCAGAAGAGCTACACTGAAGCTTTCTTT
CDR3: CAYQKSYTEAFF

V: TRBV15
size: few
length: 14
D: TRBD2
J: TRBJ2-1
DNA: TGTGCCACCAGCATGGGCGGGAGGCAGGGTGAGCAGTTCTTC
CDR3: CATSMGGRQGEQFF

V: TRBV5-1
size: medium-sized
length: 15
D: TRBD2
J: TRBJ2-2
DNA: TGCGCCAGCAGCCCCGGAGGGACTAGGACCGGGGAGCTGTTTTTT
CDR3: CASSPGGTRTGELFF

V: TRBV6-5
size: NA
length: 15
D: NA
J: TRBJ2-2
DNA: TGTGCCAGCAGCATTAGCAGAACTAGCACCGGGGAGCTGTTTTTT
CDR3: CASSISRTSTGELFF

V: TRBV20-1
size: NA
length: 15
D: NA
J: TRBJ2-1
DNA: TGCAGTGCTCCCATCAGGGGGGAGAGGAGCCATGAGCAGTTCTTC
CDR3: CSAPIRGERSHEQFF

V: TRBV27
size: NA
length: 16
D: TRBD1
J: TRBJ1-6
DNA: TGTGCCAGCAGTTTACCGTCGACAGGGGGCTGGTCACCCCTCCACTTT
CDR3: CASSLPSTGGWSPLHF

V: TRBV7-9
size: NA
length: 15
D: NA
J: TRBJ1-2
DNA: TGTGCCAGCAGCTTGGGGCTAGACAGTTCCGATGGCTACACCTTC
CDR3: CASSLGLDSSDGYTF

V: TRBV19
size: NA
length: 15
D: NA
J: TRBJ2-5
DNA: TGTGCCAGTAGTCTAATAATGGCCAGACAAGAGACCCAGTACTTC
CDR3: CASSLIMARQETQYF

V: TRBV9
size: NA
length: 16
D: TRBD2
J: TRBJ2-1
DNA: TGTGCCAGCAGCGCGTCAGTAGCGGGGGCTAACAATGAGCAGTTCTTC
CDR3: CASSASVAGANNEQFF

V: TRBV14
size: NA
length: 16
D: NA
J: TRBJ2-1
DNA: TGTGCCAGCAGCCGCCTGAGGACAGAAGGGGACAATGAGCAGTTCTTC
CDR3: CASSRLRTEGDNEQFF

V: TRBV4-1
size: NA
length: 16
D: TRBD1
J: TRBJ1-5
DNA: TGCGCCAGCAGCCAGAGTCCGGGACAGGGCAATCAGCCCCAGCATTTT
CDR3: CASSQSPGQGNQPQHF

V: TRBV5-1
size: NA
length: 16
D: TRBD2
J: TRBJ2-3
DNA: TGCGCCAGCAGCTCCGGACTAGCGGGAGGGCCAGATACGCAGTATTTT
CDR3: CASSSGLAGGPDTQYF

V: TRBV27
size: medium-sized
length: 16
D: TRBD1
J: TRBJ1-5
DNA: TGTGCCAGCAGGCCGGGACAGGGGCTCCGAAATCAGCCCCAGCATTTT
CDR3: CASRPGQGLRNQPQHF

V: TRBV4-2
size: NA
length: 17
D: TRBD2
J: TRBJ2-7
DNA: TGTGCCAGCAGCCAAGAACTAGCGGGAGGGCGGACCTACGAGCAGTACTTC
CDR3: CASSQELAGGRTYEQYF

V: TRBV27
size: NA
length: 11
D: NA
J: TRBJ2-3
DNA: TGTGCCAGCAGTAGGGACCTTAAGCAGTATTTT
CDR3: CASSRDLKQYF

V: TRBV18
size: NA
length: 13
D: NA
J: TRBJ2-7
DNA: TGTGCCAGCTCCTCGGGCCAAACCTACGAGCAGTACTTC
CDR3: CASSSGQTYEQYF

V: TRBV9
size: NA
length: 15
D: NA
J: TRBJ2-2
DNA: TGTGCCAGCAGCCCCCGCAGGGTCCCCACCGGGGAGCTGTTTTTT
CDR3: CASSPRRVPTGELFF

V: TRBV7-9
size: NA
length: 14
D: NA
J: TRBJ1-2
DNA: TGTGCCAGCAGTCCCGACGGCGGTCAGTACGGCTACACCTTC
CDR3: CASSPDGGQYGYTF

V: TRBV20-1
size: NA
length: 14
D: NA
J: TRBJ2-3
DNA: TGCAGTGCGAAACTACTGCCTAGCACAGATACGCAGTATTTT
CDR3: CSAKLLPSTDTQYF

V: TRBV19
size: few
length: 15
D: NA
J: TRBJ2-7
DNA: TGTGCCAGTAGTAGGGTCCCCAAGACATCCTACGAGCAGTACTTC
CDR3: CASSRVPKTSYEQYF

V: TRBV7-9
size: NA
length: 15
D: TRBD1
J: TRBJ2-7
DNA: TGTGCCAGCAGCTTAATCCAGGGGGCTAGCTACGAGCAGTACTTC
CDR3: CASSLIQGASYEQYF